These T cell receptor beta chains were read from a single sample in a study of T cells expressing NK-cell markers. TCRdb reprocessed the 5' RACE reads, with one entry per CDR3 protein and no DNA. Its table records 440,000 or so distinct CDR3 sequences. Sequencing used blood T cells: a sorted CD56 or NKG2C T cell subset, CD4+ or CD8+ T cells, or bulk PBMC T cells (not recorded which). All receptors derive from a woman between 18 and 75 years old in good health. The CDR3 runs from the conserved cysteine through the conserved F or W.

v_gene	j_gene	CDR3aa
TRBV12-3/TRBV12-4	TRBJ1-1	CASGSLDTEAFF
TRBV7-3	TRBJ1-2	CASSLMGGYGYTF
TRBV7-2	TRBJ1-2	CASSLDALRGYTF
TRBV7-2	TRBJ2-7	CASSLAPGGIPYEQYF
TRBV4-2	TRBJ2-2	CASRLTGQVLDTGELFF
TRBV3-1	TRBJ2-2	CASSQDVASGWTGELFF
TRBV5-5	TRBJ2-7	CASSLAGLAGDNSYEQYF
TRBV20-1	TRBJ2-1	CSARDAGDTYNEQFF
TRBV10-3	TRBJ1-5	CAISESEGYYQPQHF
TRBV7-2	TRBJ2-5	CASSLAGGGPETQYF
TRBV4-3	TRBJ1-2	CASSQDRFGEWGYTF
TRBV12-3/TRBV12-4	TRBJ1-5	CASSLMGTASEPQHF
TRBV12-3/TRBV12-4	TRBJ2-2	CASSSQWEPRGTGELFF
TRBV29-1	TRBJ2-1	CSADNRGRHNEQFF
TRBV15	TRBJ2-2	CATSRGGNTGELFF
TRBV4-3	TRBJ2-4	CASSQGTLAKNIQYF
TRBV29-1	TRBJ2-5	CSVEDLWGLGQETQYF
TRBV15	TRBJ2-1	CATSRDSLAGGNEQFF
TRBV28	TRBJ2-7	CASSFPPPYEQYF
TRBV4-3	TRBJ2-7	CASSQDSGDPYEQYF
TRBV18	TRBJ2-5	CASSPEHWDQETQYF
TRBV20-1	TRBJ2-1	CSAGTSGSYNEQFF
TRBV7-2	TRBJ2-7	CASSLALASGRRVYEQYF
TRBV10-3	TRBJ2-5	CAISEAGDQETQYF
TRBV6-2/TRBV6-3	TRBJ2-7	CASSNQVAYEQYF
TRBV20-1	TRBJ2-1	CSARVDFSSYNEQFF
TRBV5-4	TRBJ2-6	CASNNPGGLAGANVLTF
TRBV20-1	TRBJ1-4	CSATGTRGNEKLFF
TRBV3-1	TRBJ1-6	CASSHYEKNSPLHF
TRBV20-1	TRBJ2-3	CSARILAGSSTDTQYF
TRBV12-3/TRBV12-4	TRBJ2-7	CASRATGGYEQYF
TRBV15	TRBJ2-2	CATSRGTGGLNTGELFF
TRBV20-1	TRBJ2-3	CSKPALRGSTDTQYF
TRBV7-2	TRBJ2-3	CASSEGSLTDTQYF
TRBV28	TRBJ2-7	CASSSRGTPSYEQYF
TRBV20-1	TRBJ2-5	CSAQRDSPTQYF
TRBV7-9	TRBJ2-1	CASSFGGISLVNEQFF
TRBV10-3	TRBJ2-7	CAIRRDSSSYEQYF
TRBV7-3	TRBJ1-1	CASSFGQTFEAFF
TRBV6-5	TRBJ2-1	CASSYLDRGDEQFF
TRBV29-1	TRBJ1-4	CSVSLEDPATNEKLFF
TRBV12-3/TRBV12-4	TRBJ2-2	CASSFRGGTGELFF
TRBV6-1	TRBJ1-2	CASSPGGAYGYTF
TRBV29-1	TRBJ1-1	CSVGNGVMNTEAFF
TRBV18	TRBJ2-7	CASSPNRVGTYEQYF